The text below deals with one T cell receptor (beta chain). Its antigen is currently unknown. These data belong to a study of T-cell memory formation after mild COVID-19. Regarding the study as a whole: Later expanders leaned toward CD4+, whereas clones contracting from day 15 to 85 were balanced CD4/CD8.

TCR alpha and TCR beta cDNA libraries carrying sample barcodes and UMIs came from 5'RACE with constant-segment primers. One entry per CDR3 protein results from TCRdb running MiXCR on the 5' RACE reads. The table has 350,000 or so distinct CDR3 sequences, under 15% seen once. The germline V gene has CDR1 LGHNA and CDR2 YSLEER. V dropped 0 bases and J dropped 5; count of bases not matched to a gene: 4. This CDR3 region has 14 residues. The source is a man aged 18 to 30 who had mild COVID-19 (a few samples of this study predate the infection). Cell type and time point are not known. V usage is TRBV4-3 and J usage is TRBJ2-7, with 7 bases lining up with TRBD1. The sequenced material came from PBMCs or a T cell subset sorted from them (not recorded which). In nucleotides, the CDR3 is TGCGCCAGCAGCCAAGATGAACAGGGGAACGAGCAGTACTTC. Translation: CASSQDEQGNEQYF.